A selection of T cell receptor beta chains follows, all from one sample in a study of T cell repertoires in cytomegalovirus infection. Each CDR3 protein is one row after TCRdb ran MiXCR on the reads. This table holds 450,000 to 550,000 distinct CDR3 sequences, 15% to 20% found once. The sequencing input was CD8+ T cells from PBMCs. The source of these receptors is a human donor in good health (CMV status not recorded). Some clones in this sample may be carry-over from other donors' samples. Both conserved end residues are part of each CDR3. The order of the fields is clone size, J gene, D gene, V gene, CDR3 DNA, CDR3 protein. D genes are given only for firm matches. Size is stated for part of the rows, as once, few or many counts, or as a class when the clone is expanded.

few	TRBJ1-1	TRBD1	TRBV19	TGTGCCAGTAGCCCTAGGGCAGCCAGCGACAGGGGGGAGACTGAAGCTTTCTTT	CASSPRAASDRGETEAFF
-	TRBJ2-1	TRBD2	TRBV7-9	TGTGCCAGCAGCTTACCTAGCGGGAGGGGAAGCAATGAGCAGTTCTTC	CASSLPSGRGSNEQFF
few	TRBJ2-1	TRBD2	TRBV20-1	TGCAGTGCTAGAGTCGGGCTAGCGGATTCCTACAATGAGCAGTTCTTC	CSARVGLADSYNEQFF
many	TRBJ2-7	-	TRBV7-6	TGTGCCAGCAGCAGCCGTCAGGGGCCATCCTACGAGCAGTACTTC	CASSSRQGPSYEQYF
-	TRBJ2-2	TRBD2	TRBV4-2	TGTGCCAGCAGCCAAGAGGTGGGGGGGATTCCCGGGGAGCTGTTTTTT	CASSQEVGGIPGELFF
-	TRBJ1-4	TRBD1	TRBV6-1	TGTGCCAGCAGTGGCAAAGACAGGGTTGGGGAAAAACTGTTTTTT	CASSGKDRVGEKLFF
many	TRBJ2-1	TRBD1	TRBV7-8	TGTGCCAGCGTAACCGGGACAGGGTTCAATGAGCAGTTCTTC	CASVTGTGFNEQFF
many	TRBJ2-2	-	TRBV9	TGTGCCAGCAGCGTCGGAGGGAACACCGGGGAGCTGTTTTTT	CASSVGGNTGELFF
-	TRBJ2-1	-	TRBV9	TGTGCCAGCAATAGGGACTCCTACAATGAGCAGTTCTTC	CASNRDSYNEQFF
-	TRBJ2-5	-	TRBV3-1	TGTGCCAGCAGCCAATACGGAGCGTGGGAGACCCAGTACTTC	CASSQYGAWETQYF
many	TRBJ2-1	-	TRBV6-2/TRBV6-3	TGTGCCAGCCTGGGGGGCCCCACGTATGAGCAGTTCTTC	CASLGGPTYEQFF
-	TRBJ2-5	-	TRBV20-1	TGCAGTGCTAGACTGATGGCGGACAAGGAGGGACAAGAGCCCCAGTACTTC	CSARLMADKEGQEPQYF
few	TRBJ2-1	-	TRBV4-2	TGTGCCAGCAGCTCTGTAACGGGAGTTTACAATGAGCAGTTCTTC	CASSSVTGVYNEQFF
few	TRBJ2-2	-	TRBV19	TGTGCCAGTAGTATCCTGGGGGCGGCCGGGGAGCTGTTTTTT	CASSILGAAGELFF
few	TRBJ2-7	TRBD2	TRBV6-8	TGTGCCAGCACCCTCCCGGGACTAGGATCCTACGAGCAGTACTTC	CASTLPGLGSYEQYF
many	TRBJ1-3	-	TRBV6-1	TGTGCCAGCAGAGGTGGGGGAGGCTACTCTGGAAACACCATATATTTT	CASRGGGGYSGNTIYF
-	TRBJ2-7	TRBD1	TRBV5-1	TGCGCCAGCAGCTTGGGGTCGGGACAGATCCACGAGCAGTACTTC	CASSLGSGQIHEQYF
-	TRBJ2-7	TRBD2	TRBV5-4	TGTGCCAGCAGCGCCGGACTAGCGCCCTACTGGCAGTACTTC	CASSAGLAPYWQYF
-	TRBJ2-2	TRBD1	TRBV19	TGTGCCAGTAGTATAGTCGGGACAGGGGGCACCGGGGAGCTGTTTTTT	CASSIVGTGGTGELFF
-	TRBJ2-1	TRBD2	TRBV9	TGTGCCAGCAGCGTAGCCCAGCGGGGGGGGGGTGAGCAGTTCTTC	CASSVAQRGGGEQFF
few	TRBJ2-2	TRBD1	TRBV28	TGTGCCAGCAGACCCGGAAGAAGGACAGGGGTGACCGGGGAGCTGTTTTTT	CASRPGRRTGVTGELFF
few	TRBJ2-1	-	TRBV12-5	TGTGCTAGTGGAGACAGAGCGGGTGCCTACAATGAGCAGTTCTTC	CASGDRAGAYNEQFF
-	TRBJ2-2	-	TRBV25-1	TGTGCCAGCAAATTCGGGGACACCGGGGAGCTGTTTTTT	CASKFGDTGELFF
few	TRBJ1-2	-	TRBV6-5	TGTGCCAGCAGCTTCGGACAGCACTATGGCTACACCTTC	CASSFGQHYGYTF
-	TRBJ2-7	-	TRBV5-1	TGCGCCAGCAGCTTGGCCCCGAACGAGCAGTACTTC	CASSLAPNEQYF
few	TRBJ2-1	TRBD1	TRBV4-2	TGTGCCAGCAGCCAAGACTCGGGAACAGGGGCCGGCTACAATGAGCAGTTCTTC	CASSQDSGTGAGYNEQFF
many	TRBJ1-1	TRBD1	TRBV7-9	TGTGCCAGCAGAGGGAACCGACAGGGGAGCGCCATGAACACTGAAGCTTTCTTT	CASRGNRQGSAMNTEAFF
-	TRBJ2-7	TRBD2	TRBV9	TGTGCCAGCAGCGTAGGGTCCATCGGGACTAGCATATACTTC	CASSVGSIGTSIYF
-	TRBJ2-6	-	TRBV5-1	TGCGCCAGCCACTTGGGGTTAAGCTCTGGGGCCAACGTCCTGACTTTC	CASHLGLSSGANVLTF
many	TRBJ2-1	TRBD2	TRBV11-2	TGTGCCAGCAGCCCCCCCCCTAGCGGGGGGCCATACAATGAGCAGTTCTTC	CASSPPPSGGPYNEQFF
few	TRBJ1-2	-	TRBV4-1	TGTGCCAGCAGCCAAGATGGGGAGGGGAAACACGGTGGCTACACCTTC	CASSQDGEGKHGGYTF
-	TRBJ2-7	TRBD2	TRBV23-1	TGCGCCAGCAGTCATGAGGCTAGCGGGAGGTTCGAGGGGGTCTACGAGCAGAACTTC	CASSHEASGRFEGVYEQNF
many	TRBJ2-1	-	TRBV12-3/TRBV12-4	TGTGCCAGCAGTTTAGGAAGCCGGGTCTCCTACAATGAGCAGTTCTTC	CASSLGSRVSYNEQFF
few	TRBJ1-2	-	TRBV6-6	TGTGTCTCAAGGGGGGGGCGCAATGGCTACACCTTC	CVSRGGRNGYTF
many	TRBJ2-6	TRBD2	TRBV12-3/TRBV12-4	TGTGCCAGCAGCCACGGACTAGCTTTCCCCTCTGGGGCCAACGTCCTGACTTTC	CASSHGLAFPSGANVLTF
-	TRBJ2-3	TRBD2	TRBV15	TGTGCCACCAGCTCCCGGACTAGCGGGGGGTTCACAGATACGCAGTATTTT	CATSSRTSGGFTDTQYF
-	TRBJ2-5	-	TRBV6-5	TGTGCCAGCAGTTACTCGACATGGCGGGGAGAGACCCAGTACTTC	CASSYSTWRGETQYF
many	TRBJ2-7	TRBD2	TRBV7-7	TGTGCTAGCAGCTTAGGTAGCGGGAGCTACTCCTACGAGCAGTACTTC	CASSLGSGSYSYEQYF
-	TRBJ1-1	-	TRBV10-2	TGCGCCAGCGGAGAGGTTAACCGCGAGGCTTTCTTT	CASGEVNREAFF
-	TRBJ1-5	-	TRBV18	TGTGCCAGCTCACCGGGACCTTCACAGAATCAGCCCCAGCATTTT	CASSPGPSQNQPQHF
many	TRBJ2-7	TRBD1	TRBV11-2	TGTGCCAGCAGCTCAGGACAGGTCTACGAGCAGTACTTC	CASSSGQVYEQYF
-	TRBJ1-1	-	TRBV27	TGTGCCAGCAGTTTAAGAGGGGTTGGAGCTGAAGCTTTCTTT	CASSLRGVGAEAFF
many	TRBJ1-4	-	TRBV6-5	TGTGCCAGCAGTTACACCGAAGCCTCAACTAATGAAAAACTGTTTTTT	CASSYTEASTNEKLFF
many	TRBJ2-7	-	TRBV4-1	TGCGCCAGCAGCCCTAGCAGGGGGGGCTACGAGCAGTACTTC	CASSPSRGGYEQYF